This T cell receptor (beta chain) comes out of a study of shared clonotypes between healthy human individuals (dated by TCRdb to between 2020 and 2021). With respect to the entire study: A couple of women and three men aged 18 to 49 years were included in the cohort. Each donor's leukapheresis produced roughly between roughly 0.9 and 9 billion PBMCs. To estimate repertoire size and how much clonotypes are shared between individuals, the study performed deep sequencing of blood TCR repertoires from about five healthy adults. Per donor, three plates each were used for CD4 naive and CD4 memory, two for CD8 naive, and one for CD8 memory. To increase sequencing depth and limit assay-specific biases, different laboratories used diverse techniques to prepare libraries and sequence TCR repertoires. Study-level results and caveats: Only blood was sampled, and tissue TCR repertoires likely differ from those in blood. Pairwise subsampling indicated that sequencing depth was expected to affect the degree of clonotype sharing among donors. The small number of donors limited the genetic and exposure-history diversity represented. Compared with non-shared clonotypes, clonotypes shared by all four sorted-subset donors had higher generation probabilities. Incomplete sequencing was indicated by rarefaction of sorted-subset datasets, despite the large sequencing depth. Larger estimated clonotype richness was generally found for naive subsets than for memory subsets. When a few donors were compared, the shared fraction of clonotypes was 5% to 6.5% for naive CD4, roughly 3.4% for naive CD8, 2% to 2.5% for memory CD4, and 0.4% for memory CD8.

The CDR3 contains 18 residues, cysteine and phenylalanine counted. Of all the DNA, just the CDR3 is kept, 54 bases in frame from base 1. V and J are trimmed by 3 bases and 0 bases, and the gene matches miss 9 bases of the junction. The germline V gene gives CDR1 as SGHTA and CDR2 as FQGTGA. The donors were healthy, HIV-negative adults with no recently reported acute infections or vaccinations. Only Caucasian adults living in Nashville, Tennessee, USA were represented among the donors. CD4+ T cells were enriched by magnetic negative selection; naive cells were then positively selected on CD45RA, and the negative fraction formed the memory subset. Blood was obtained by leukapheresis, after which PBMCs were separated by Ficoll-Histopaque density gradient centrifugation and cryopreserved in liquid nitrogen vapor phase. Analytical flow cytometry was used to check the purity and quantity of each magnetically sorted T cell population. Genomic DNA was isolated from each sorted fraction and quantified by UV absorbance on a Nanodrop 2000c.

TCR CDR3 regions were amplified from genomic DNA by multiplex PCR using the deep immunoSEQ assay. Extracted genomic DNA from each cell subset was distributed evenly across all wells of several immunoSEQ 96-well plates, and each plate was treated as a replicate. Each replicate PCR for sorted subsets received about 220 ng genomic DNA, equal to 30,000 or so T cell genomes. Purified libraries were quantified with a Qubit 3.0 fluorometer, sized on a Bioanalyzer 2100, and re-quantified with the KAPA Library Quantification kit. Every immunoSEQ 96-well plate was sequenced on a dedicated single-read 150-cycle Illumina NextSeq 550 flow cell. In the original analysis: The immunoSEQ output contained only junctional sequences without quality scores, so filtering could not match that applied to full-length reads. Sequences were annotated with PyIR, a Python wrapper for IgBLAST v1.9, using IMGT germline references to assign V/J genes and CDR3. Reads with weak V/J assignments (E-value above 1e-6), missing CDR3, stop codons, out-of-frame junctions, or ambiguous translated residues were removed. V3J clonotypes were defined by identical inferred V gene, J gene, and CDR3 amino acid sequence. Percentage overlap between repertoires was calculated by dividing the number of shared unique clonotypes by the size of the smaller repertoire. Richness of each repertoire was evaluated using RTK rarefaction, the Chao1 estimator, and Recon v2.1 estimates of unobserved clonotypes. Generation probabilities for all TCRbeta clonotypes obtained by the gDNA method from a handful of donors were computed using OLGA. As stored in TCRdb, this immuneACCESS dataset retains in-frame rearrangements with V and J assigned. A fraction of the clones does not appear; measured against another copy, unresolved V genes explain less than half of the discrepancy, and the remainder lacks a known reason. The DNA gave D and trimming, while V, J and clone size come from that table. A total of 2,500,000 or so clones appear in this sample, 80% to 95% of them only once. The ten largest clones capture 0.36% of the sample.

This clone was recorded only once. Its antigen is unknown. Nothing much larger sits one base from this clone, and base qualities are not available. The chain employs TRBV7-3 and TRBJ2-3, with 10 bases aligning to TRBD2. Material: naive CD4+ T cells from PBMCs. This specimen's cell subset or site label, interpreted: CD45RA+ positively selected. This TCR came from a man between 18 and 35 years old in good health. Some clones in this sample may be carry-over from other donors' samples. CDR3 reads: CASSFLPPTSGSTDTQYF. The sequenced DNA: TGTGCCAGCAGCTTCCTACCTCCGACTAGCGGGAGCACAGATACGCAGTATTTT.